These T cell receptor beta chains were read from a single sample in a study of cytomegalovirus exposure and HLA in healthy donors. The assay was immunoSEQ multiplex PCR, and TCRdb's table has in-frame clones only and misses some. Here the sample table reports about 90,000 clones. Sample: PBMCs. These receptors were obtained from a woman in her 30s in good health and CMV-seronegative. The CDR3 runs from the conserved cysteine through the conserved F or W. The order of the fields is J gene, D gene, V gene, CDR3 protein, CDR3 DNA. The D gene is left open where the match is weak.

J: TRBJ2-7
D: TRBD1
V: TRBV18
CDR3: CASSPSGGEEQYF
DNA: TGTGCCAGCTCACCGTCAGGGGGCGAGGAGCAGTACTTC

J: TRBJ2-5
D: .
V: TRBV5-5
CDR3: CASSAAGAGGRETQYF
DNA: TGTGCCAGCAGCGCCGCGGGTGCGGGTGGTCGGGAGACCCAGTACTTC

J: TRBJ2-7
D: .
V: TRBV28
CDR3: CASSRRGRGEQYF
DNA: TGTGCCAGCAGTCGGAGGGGGCGCGGCGAGCAGTACTTC

J: TRBJ1-5
D: TRBD1
V: TRBV27
CDR3: CASSPDRGLGQPQHF
DNA: TGTGCCAGCAGTCCGGACAGGGGGCTCGGACAGCCCCAGCATTTT

J: TRBJ1-1
D: .
V: TRBV25-1
CDR3: CASSEYEGGTEAFF
DNA: TGTGCCAGCAGTGAATATGAGGGAGGCACTGAAGCTTTCTTT

J: TRBJ2-1
D: .
V: TRBV7-3
CDR3: CASSPDMSSYNEQFF
DNA: TGTGCCAGCAGCCCTGACATGAGCTCCTACAATGAGCAGTTCTTC

J: TRBJ2-1
D: .
V: TRBV7-2
CDR3: CASSLVSEGYNEQFF
DNA: TGTGCCAGCAGCTTAGTGTCCGAGGGATACAATGAGCAGTTCTTC

J: TRBJ2-2
D: .
V: TRBV7-3
CDR3: CASSLSRVATGELFF
DNA: TGTGCCAGCAGCTTAAGCCGGGTAGCCACCGGGGAGCTGTTTTTT

J: TRBJ2-1
D: TRBD1
V: TRBV9
CDR3: CASSVLQGDSYNEQFF
DNA: TGTGCCAGCAGCGTCCTACAGGGGGACTCCTACAATGAGCAGTTCTTC

J: TRBJ1-1
D: .
V: TRBV27
CDR3: CASSLSGMNTEAFF
DNA: TGTGCCAGCTCCCTTTCGGGGATGAACACTGAAGCTTTCTTT

J: TRBJ1-6
D: .
V: TRBV14
CDR3: CASSQGDQGYSPLHF
DNA: TGTGCCAGCAGCCAAGGGGACCAGGGGTATTCACCCCTCCACTTT

J: TRBJ1-1
D: .
V: TRBV12-5
CDR3: CASVLNAGPGDTEAFF
DNA: TGTGCTAGTGTCCTGAACGCCGGGCCCGGGGACACTGAAGCTTTCTTT

J: TRBJ1-2
D: .
V: TRBV6-5
CDR3: CASSLMTGYGYTF
DNA: TGTGCCAGCAGTCTCATGACGGGATATGGCTACACCTTC

J: TRBJ2-2
D: TRBD1
V: TRBV28
CDR3: CASHGTGDTGELFF
DNA: TGTGCCAGCCACGGGACAGGGGACACCGGGGAGCTGTTTTTT

J: TRBJ1-1
D: TRBD1
V: TRBV19
CDR3: CANQTDRVCPEAFF
DNA: TGTGCCAACCAGACGGACAGGGTATGTCCTGAAGCTTTCTTT

J: TRBJ1-2
D: .
V: TRBV6-1
CDR3: CASRHRDSYGYTF
DNA: TGTGCCAGCCGACACAGGGATAGCTATGGCTACACCTTC

J: TRBJ2-2
D: TRBD2
V: TRBV4-2
CDR3: CASSQASRTSGRTGELFF
DNA: TGTGCCAGCAGCCAAGCATCGAGGACTAGCGGGAGAACCGGGGAGCTGTTTTTT

J: TRBJ1-1
D: .
V: TRBV11-3
CDR3: CASSHQGNTEAFF
DNA: TGTGCCAGCAGCCACCAGGGGAACACTGAAGCTTTCTTT

J: TRBJ2-3
D: TRBD2
V: TRBV5-1
CDR3: CASSPEGREGLDTQYF
DNA: TGCGCCAGCAGCCCCGAGGGGCGGGAGGGCCTAGATACGCAGTATTTT

J: TRBJ1-2
D: .
V: TRBV5-6
CDR3: CASSLTGGKGYTF
DNA: TGTGCCAGCAGCTTAACGGGGGGGAAAGGCTACACCTTC

J: TRBJ2-1
D: TRBD2
V: TRBV28
CDR3: CASSLKLALYNEQFF
DNA: TGTGCCAGCAGTTTAAAACTAGCGCTCTACAATGAGCAGTTCTTC

J: TRBJ1-6
D: TRBD1
V: TRBV30
CDR3: CAWATGGSSPLHF
DNA: TGTGCCTGGGCCACAGGGGGGAGTTCACCCCTCCACTTT

J: TRBJ2-7
D: .
V: TRBV7-7
CDR3: CASSLAAGGLYEQYF
DNA: TGTGCTAGCAGCTTAGCGGCCGGAGGCCTCTACGAGCAGTACTTC

J: TRBJ1-2
D: TRBD1
V: TRBV2
CDR3: CASETDRATGYTF
DNA: TGTGCCAGCGAAACGGACAGGGCCACGGGCTACACCTTC

J: TRBJ1-1
D: TRBD1
V: TRBV18
CDR3: CASSLTGFDTEAFF
DNA: TGTGCCAGCTCACTGACAGGGTTTGACACTGAAGCTTTCTTT

J: TRBJ1-5
D: .
V: TRBV18
CDR3: CASSPSPGVPQHF
DNA: TGTGCCAGCTCACCGAGCCCGGGGGTACCCCAGCATTTT

J: TRBJ2-7
D: TRBD1
V: TRBV5-1
CDR3: CASSLKAGTATAYEQYF
DNA: TGCGCCAGCAGCTTGAAGGCCGGGACAGCCACTGCCTACGAGCAGTACTTC

J: TRBJ1-2
D: .
V: TRBV5-1
CDR3: CASSREGTREGGYTF
DNA: TGCGCCAGCAGCAGAGAAGGCACCCGGGAGGGTGGCTACACCTTC